This T cell receptor beta chain was profiled in a study of human T cells and chemical hapten exposure. The overall study: Mostly female, the patients presented with alopecia areata, totalis or universalis.

Indicated time point: pre-sensitization, week 0. The treatment is: therapeutic diphenylcyclopropenone sensitization with weekly scalp DPC. Suited to DPC and affected by alopecia, the donors ranged from 18 to 70 years old. Germline trimming cut 5 bases from V and 7 bases from J; bases unmatched to any gene: 5. Germline V CDR1 and CDR2: DFQATT, SNEGSKA (reference sequence). The CDR3 has 13 amino acids. Library construction involved attaching unique molecular identifiers to individual cDNA molecules, which allowed quantitative, reproducible TCR counting. TCRdb re-called the RACE reads with MiXCR, one entry per CDR3 protein. The sample has about 350,000 distinct CDR3 sequences, around 5.5% seen once. This clonotype came up many times. Its target is not known. Study outcomes and limitations: Sensitizing with DPC caused no change in TCRs above 1 in 1000 frequency.

The specimen was whole blood, collected in connection with sensitization to the hapten diphenylcyclopropenone (DPC). The sequence was collected from a woman aged 18 to 35 with alopecia areata. Some clones in this sample may be carry-over from other donors' samples. V usage is TRBV20-1 and J usage is TRBJ1-3, with TRBD1 matching over 10 bases. The CDR3 is CSAPGQGENTIYF. CDR3 coding DNA: TGCAGTGCTCCCGGACAGGGGGAGAACACCATATATTTT.